The following is a TCR beta chain sequence with its context. The antigen is not known. Trimming cost V 0 bases and J 5 bases; bases outside gene matches: 4. The CDR3 has 15 residues. CDR1 is SGHRS and CDR2 is YFSETQ in the germline V gene. This record belongs to a study of cytomegalovirus exposure and HLA in healthy donors. On the study more broadly: Around 85 million unique TCR sequences came from HLA-typed donors in an early release. Study findings and constraints: TCR beta V- and J-gene trimming, according to a later analysis, was linked to a missense DCLRE1C variant. Across all donors, roughly uniform sequencing depth was an assumption of the presence/absence analyses.

At collection, donors were nominally healthy, but unrecorded immune exposures were probable. Primers for the PCR totalled 60 Vbeta and 13 Jbeta. This table comes from immunoSEQ multiplex PCR, and its TCRdb copy is limited to in-frame clones, with some not included. The sample lists some 90,000 clones; roughly 80% were seen once. This receptor was taken from a man aged 30 to 45 in good health and CMV-seronegative. V is TRBV5-1 and J is TRBJ1-2, with 10 bases identical to TRBD1. The sequencing input was PBMCs. The CDR3 region has the DNA TGCGCCAGCAGCTTGGCCGGGACAGGGGAGTATGGCTACACCTTC. This encodes CASSLAGTGEYGYTF.